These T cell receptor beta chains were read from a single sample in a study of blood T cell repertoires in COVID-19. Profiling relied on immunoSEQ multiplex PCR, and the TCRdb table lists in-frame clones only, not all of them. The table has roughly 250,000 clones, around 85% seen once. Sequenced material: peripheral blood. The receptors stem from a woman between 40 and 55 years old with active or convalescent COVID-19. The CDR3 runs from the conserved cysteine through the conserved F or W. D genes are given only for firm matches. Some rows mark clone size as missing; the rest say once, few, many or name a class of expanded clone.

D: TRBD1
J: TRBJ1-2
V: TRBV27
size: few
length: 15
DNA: TGTGCCAGCAAATTGGAGGGGGCTAAAAACTATGGCTACACCTTC
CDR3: CASKLEGAKNYGYTF

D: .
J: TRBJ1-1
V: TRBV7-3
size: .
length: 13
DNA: TGTGCCAGCAGCTTCGGGAAGAACACTGAAGCTTTCTTT
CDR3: CASSFGKNTEAFF

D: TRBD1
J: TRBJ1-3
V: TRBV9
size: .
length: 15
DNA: TGTGCCAGCAGCCAGGGACAGGGGATCGGAAACACCATATATTTT
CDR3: CASSQGQGIGNTIYF

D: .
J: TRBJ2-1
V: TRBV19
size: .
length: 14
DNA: TGTGCCAGTAGTATGGGCATCGGGGACAATGAGCAGTTCTTC
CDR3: CASSMGIGDNEQFF

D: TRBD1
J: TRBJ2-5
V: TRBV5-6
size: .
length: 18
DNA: TGTGCCAGCAGCGATTCCCGGGACAGGGGAGGTGGGCGAGAGACCCAGTACTTC
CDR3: CASSDSRDRGGGRETQYF

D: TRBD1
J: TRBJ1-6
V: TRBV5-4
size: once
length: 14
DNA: TGTGCCAGCAGCCATGACAGGGGCAATTCACCCCTCCACTTT
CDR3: CASSHDRGNSPLHF

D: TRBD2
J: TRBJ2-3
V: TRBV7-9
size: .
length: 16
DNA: TGTGCCAGCAGCTTAGCAAGCGGGGGGAGCACAGATACGCAGTATTTT
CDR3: CASSLASGGSTDTQYF

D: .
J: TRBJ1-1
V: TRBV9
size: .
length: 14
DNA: TGTGCCAGCAGCGCCCCCTATGGGACTACTAGAGCTTTCTTT
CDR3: CASSAPYGTTRAFF

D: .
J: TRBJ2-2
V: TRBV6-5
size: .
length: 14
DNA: TGTGCCAGTAAGTTTGGCAGATCGACCGGGGAGCTGTTTTTT
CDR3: CASKFGRSTGELFF

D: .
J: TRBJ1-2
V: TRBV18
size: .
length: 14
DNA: TGTGCCAGCTCACCACGGGAGTCGGACTATGGCTACACCTTC
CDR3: CASSPRESDYGYTF

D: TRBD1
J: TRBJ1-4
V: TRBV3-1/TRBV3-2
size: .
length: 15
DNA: TGTGCCAGCAGCTTAGGGACAGGGGGAAGGGAGAGACTGTTTTTT
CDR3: CASSLGTGGRERLFF

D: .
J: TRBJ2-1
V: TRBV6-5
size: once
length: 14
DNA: TGTGCCAGCATCAGAGGGGGATATACTAGTGAGCAGTTCTTC
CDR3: CASIRGGYTSEQFF

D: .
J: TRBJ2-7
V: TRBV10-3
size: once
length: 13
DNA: TGTGCCATCAGTGAGTCCGGAGGGTACGAGCAGTACTTC
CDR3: CAISESGGYEQYF

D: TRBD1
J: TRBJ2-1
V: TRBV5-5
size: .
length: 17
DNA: TGTGCCAGCAGCTTGTGGGTGGGGACAGGGGCGTTAGGAGAGCAGTTCTTC
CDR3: CASSLWVGTGALGEQFF

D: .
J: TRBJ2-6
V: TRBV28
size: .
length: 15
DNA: TGTGCCAGCAGTTTAAGGGGCACTGGGGCCAACGTCCTGACTTTC
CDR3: CASSLRGTGANVLTF

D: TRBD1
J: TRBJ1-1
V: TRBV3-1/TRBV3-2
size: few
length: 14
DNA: TGTGCCAGCAGCCAGACCATTCAGGGGGCTGGGGCTTTCTTT
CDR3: CASSQTIQGAGAFF

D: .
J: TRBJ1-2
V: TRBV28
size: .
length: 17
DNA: TGTGCCAGCAGTTTACACGGGGATCAGGGGCTTAACTATGGCTACACCTTC
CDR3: CASSLHGDQGLNYGYTF

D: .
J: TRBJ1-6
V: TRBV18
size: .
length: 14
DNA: TGTGCCAGCTCACCACAGAGGGAGGGTTCACCCCTCCACTTT
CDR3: CASSPQREGSPLHF

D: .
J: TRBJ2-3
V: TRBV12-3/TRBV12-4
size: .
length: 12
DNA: TGTGCCAGCAGTTTACAGGGAGATACGCAGTATTTT
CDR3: CASSLQGDTQYF

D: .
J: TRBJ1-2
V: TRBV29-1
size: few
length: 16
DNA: TGCAGCGCAGAAGATGAGCAAGTAGGGAGAGACTATGGCTACACCTTC
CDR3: CSAEDEQVGRDYGYTF

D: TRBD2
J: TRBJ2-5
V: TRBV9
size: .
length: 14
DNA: TGTGCCAGCAGCGCGGGACTAGCATGGGAGACCCAGTACTTC
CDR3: CASSAGLAWETQYF

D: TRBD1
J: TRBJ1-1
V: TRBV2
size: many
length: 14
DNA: TGTGCCAGCAGTCTAGACAGGGGTATAACTGAAGCTTTCTTT
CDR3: CASSLDRGITEAFF

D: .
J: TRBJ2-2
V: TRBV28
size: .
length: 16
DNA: TGTGCCAGCAGTTTCTTAAGGGAGAGCAACACCGGGGAGCTGTTTTTT
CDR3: CASSFLRESNTGELFF

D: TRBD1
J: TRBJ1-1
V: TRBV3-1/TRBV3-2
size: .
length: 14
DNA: TGTGCCAGCAGCCAGCAGGACAGGAGTACTGAAGCTTTCTTT
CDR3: CASSQQDRSTEAFF

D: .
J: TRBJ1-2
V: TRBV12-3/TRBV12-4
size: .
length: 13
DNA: TGTGCCAGCAGTCCACAGGCCCTCTATGGCTACACCTTC
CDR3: CASSPQALYGYTF

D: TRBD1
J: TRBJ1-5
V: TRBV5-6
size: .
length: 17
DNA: TGTGCCAGCAGCCCCAGTACCGGGACAGGCCGAAATCAGCCCCAGCATTTT
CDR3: CASSPSTGTGRNQPQHF

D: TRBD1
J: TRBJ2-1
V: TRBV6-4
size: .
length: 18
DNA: TGTGCCAGCAGTGATCATTATGACTGGGACAGGGACTACAATGAGCAGTTCTTC
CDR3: CASSDHYDWDRDYNEQFF

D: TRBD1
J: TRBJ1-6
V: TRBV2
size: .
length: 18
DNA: TGTGCCAGCACGTTGAGGACAGGCCCCCTACTCCAGAATTCACCCCTCCACTTT
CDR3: CASTLRTGPLLQNSPLHF

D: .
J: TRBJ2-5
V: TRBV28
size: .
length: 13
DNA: TGTGCCAGCAGTCGAGGGGGAGAGGAGACCCAGTACTTC
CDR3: CASSRGGEETQYF

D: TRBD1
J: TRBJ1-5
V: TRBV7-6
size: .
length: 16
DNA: TGTGCCAGCAGCTCCCGGGGAGACAGGGACAATCAGCCCCAGCATTTT
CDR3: CASSSRGDRDNQPQHF

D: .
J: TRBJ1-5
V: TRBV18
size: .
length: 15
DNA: TGTGCCAGCTCACCACTGGACTCGGGCGGGCAGCCCCAGCATTTT
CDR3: CASSPLDSGGQPQHF

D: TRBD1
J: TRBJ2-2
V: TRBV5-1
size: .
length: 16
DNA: TGCGCCAGCAGCTTGGGGCAGGGGGCGCAAACCGGGGAGCTGTTTTTT
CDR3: CASSLGQGAQTGELFF

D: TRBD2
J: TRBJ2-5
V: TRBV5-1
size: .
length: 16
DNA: TGCGCCAGCAGCCCGGGGACTACCTTAGATCGAGAGACCCAGTACTTC
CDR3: CASSPGTTLDRETQYF

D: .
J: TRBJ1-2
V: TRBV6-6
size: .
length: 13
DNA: TGTGCCAGCAGTTTACAGGGTAGCTATGGCTACACCTTC
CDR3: CASSLQGSYGYTF

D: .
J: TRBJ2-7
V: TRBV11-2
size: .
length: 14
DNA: TGTGCCAGCAGCTTAAACGTGGCAGGGATGGAGCAGTACTTC
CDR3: CASSLNVAGMEQYF

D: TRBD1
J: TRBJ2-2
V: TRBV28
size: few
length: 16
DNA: TGTGCCAGCAGCCGACAGGGTCCCGCGAACACCGGGGAGCTGTTTTTT
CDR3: CASSRQGPANTGELFF

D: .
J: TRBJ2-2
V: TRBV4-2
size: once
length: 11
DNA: TGTGCCAGCGGCCTTTCCGGGGAGCTGTTTTTT
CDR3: CASGLSGELFF

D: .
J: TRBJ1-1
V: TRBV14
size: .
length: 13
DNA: TGTGCCAGCAGCCAAGATCTGGCGGGTGAAGCTTTCTTT
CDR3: CASSQDLAGEAFF

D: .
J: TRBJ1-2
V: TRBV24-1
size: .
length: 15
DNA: TGTGCCACCAGTGATCCCTCGGACACTACTATCGGCTACACCTTC
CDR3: CATSDPSDTTIGYTF

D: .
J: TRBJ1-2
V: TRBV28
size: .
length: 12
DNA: TGTGCCAGCAGTTTAGGCGGGCAGAGAGTGTTCTTC
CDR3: CASSLGGQRVFF

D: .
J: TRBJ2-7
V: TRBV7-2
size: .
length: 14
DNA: TGTGCCAGCAGCCAATCCGCAGTAATCCACGAGCAGTACTTC
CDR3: CASSQSAVIHEQYF

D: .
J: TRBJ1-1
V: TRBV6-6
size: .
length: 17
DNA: TGTGCCAGCAGTCCCCGGGACTTCCGTCGGAGGGACACTGAAGCTTTCTTT
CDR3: CASSPRDFRRRDTEAFF

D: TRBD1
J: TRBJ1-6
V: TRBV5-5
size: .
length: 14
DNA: TGTGCCAGCCGGACAGGGGCAGGGAATTCACCCCTCCACTTT
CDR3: CASRTGAGNSPLHF

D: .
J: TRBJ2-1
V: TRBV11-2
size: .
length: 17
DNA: TGTGCCAGCAGCTTGTCTTCATGGGGGGGGCCTTACAATGAGCAGTTCTTC
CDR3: CASSLSSWGGPYNEQFF

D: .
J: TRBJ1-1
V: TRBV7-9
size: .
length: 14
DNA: TGTGCCAGCAGCCCACAGGGAGGGGGAACTGAAGCTTTCTTT
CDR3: CASSPQGGGTEAFF

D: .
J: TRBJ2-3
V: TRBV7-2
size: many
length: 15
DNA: TGTGCCAGCAGCGGATTGGGGACTAGCACAGATACGCAGTATTTT
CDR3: CASSGLGTSTDTQYF

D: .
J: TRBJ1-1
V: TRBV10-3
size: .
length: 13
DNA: TGTGCCATCAGTGACAGGGGGAACACTGAAGCTTTCTTT
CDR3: CAISDRGNTEAFF

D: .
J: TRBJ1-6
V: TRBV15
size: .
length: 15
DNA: TGTGCCACCAGCAGAGATAGGGCAGGGTATCGGTCCCTCCACTTT
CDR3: CATSRDRAGYRSLHF

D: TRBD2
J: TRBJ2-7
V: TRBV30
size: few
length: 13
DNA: TGTGCCTGGAGCCCGACTAGCCGCTACGAGCAGTACTTC
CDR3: CAWSPTSRYEQYF

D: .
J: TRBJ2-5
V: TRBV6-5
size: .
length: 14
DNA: TGTGCCAGCAGTCCGAGGACTCCGCTAGAGACCCAGTACTTC
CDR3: CASSPRTPLETQYF

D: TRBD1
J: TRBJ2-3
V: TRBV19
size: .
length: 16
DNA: TGTGCCAGTAGTATAGGCCGGGACAGGGGCACAGATACGCAGTATTTT
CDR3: CASSIGRDRGTDTQYF

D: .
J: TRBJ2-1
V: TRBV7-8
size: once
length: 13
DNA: TGTGCCAGCAGCCCCCGGGTATTGAATGAGCAGTTCTTC
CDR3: CASSPRVLNEQFF

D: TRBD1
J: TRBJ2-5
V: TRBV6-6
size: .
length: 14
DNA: TGTGCCAGCAGTTACGGGGACAGCCAAGAGACCCAGTACTTC
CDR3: CASSYGDSQETQYF

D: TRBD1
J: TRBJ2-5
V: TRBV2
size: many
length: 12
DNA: TGTGCCAGCAGTTGGGACAGGGAGACCCAGTACTTC
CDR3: CASSWDRETQYF